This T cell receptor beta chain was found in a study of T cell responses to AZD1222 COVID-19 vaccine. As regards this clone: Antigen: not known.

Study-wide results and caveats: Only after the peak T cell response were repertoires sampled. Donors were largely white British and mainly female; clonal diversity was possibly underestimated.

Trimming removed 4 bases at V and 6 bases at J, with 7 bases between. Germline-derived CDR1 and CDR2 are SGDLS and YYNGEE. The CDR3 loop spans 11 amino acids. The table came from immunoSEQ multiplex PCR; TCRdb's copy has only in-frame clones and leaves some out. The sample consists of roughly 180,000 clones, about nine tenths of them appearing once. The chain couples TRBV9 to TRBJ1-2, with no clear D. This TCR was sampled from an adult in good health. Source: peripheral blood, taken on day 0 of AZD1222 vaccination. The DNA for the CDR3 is TGTGCCAGCAGCCCGGGAGATGGCTACACCTTC. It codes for CASSPGDGYTF. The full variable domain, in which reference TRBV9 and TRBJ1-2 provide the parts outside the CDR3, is DSGVTQTPKHLITATGQRVTLRCSPRSGDLSVYWYQQSLDQGLQFLIQYYNGEERAKGNILERFSAQQFPDLHSELNLSSLELGDSALYFCASSPGDGYTFGSGTRLTVV.